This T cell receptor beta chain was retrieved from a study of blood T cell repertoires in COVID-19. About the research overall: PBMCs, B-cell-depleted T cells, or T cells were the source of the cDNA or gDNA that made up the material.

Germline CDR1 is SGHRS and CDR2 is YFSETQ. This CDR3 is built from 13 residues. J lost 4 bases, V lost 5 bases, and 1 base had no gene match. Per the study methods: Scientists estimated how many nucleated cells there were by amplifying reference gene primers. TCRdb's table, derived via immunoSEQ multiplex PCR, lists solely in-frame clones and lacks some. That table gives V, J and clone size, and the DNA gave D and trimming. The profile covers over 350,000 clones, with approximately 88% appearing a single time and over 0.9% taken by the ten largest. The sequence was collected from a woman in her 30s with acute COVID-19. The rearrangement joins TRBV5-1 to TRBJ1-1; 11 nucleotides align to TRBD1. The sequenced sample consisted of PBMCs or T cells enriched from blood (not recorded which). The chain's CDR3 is CASRGTGGTEAFF. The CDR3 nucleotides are TGCGCCAGCAGAGGGACAGGGGGCACTGAAGCTTTCTTT.